This entry lists 26 T cell receptor beta chains sequenced from one sample in a study of T cells after posttransplantation cyclophosphamide. The method was immunoSEQ multiplex PCR; TCRdb's version includes in-frame clones alone and lacks a portion of them. Listed for the sample are 32,000 or so clones, none seen a single time. Source material: PBMCs. The receptors originated from a woman in her sixties or seventies in good health, CMV-negative, and a related stem cell transplant donor.

This clone showed up many times. The rearrangement uses TRBV2 and TRBJ2-1; D remains ambiguous. The CDR3 has 12 amino acids. V was trimmed by 7 bases and J by 5 bases, leaving 9 bases between them. Germline values: CDR1 SNHLY, CDR2 FYNNEI. The CDR3 DNA sequence: TGTGCCAGCAACCGATTAGACAATGAGCAGTTCTTC. Translating it yields CASNRLDNEQFF.

This chain joins TRBV6-5 and TRBJ2-3; TRBD2 matches at 8 bases. This CDR3 has 14 residues. Trimming removed 6 bases from V and 1 base from J; junction bases left unmatched: 3. Germline V CDR1 and CDR2: MNHEY, SVGAGI. The CDR3 nucleotides read TGTGCCAGCAGGCCGGGACTAGGCACAGATACGCAGTATTTT. This sequence encodes CASRPGLGTDTQYF.

In this sample, this clone turned up a few times. The chain employs TRBV30 and TRBJ1-5, with 7 bases matching TRBD1. The germline V gene has CDR1 GTSNPN and CDR2 SVGIG (reference sequence). Trimming at V came to 7 bases and at J to 1 base, leaving 4 bases not matched to a gene. This CDR3 is 13 amino acids long. CDR3 in DNA: TGTGCCTTTGGACAGGCCAGCAATCAGCCCCAGCATTTT. This gives the protein CAFGQASNQPQHF.

This clone was detected ten times or more. The rearrangement uses TRBV19 and TRBJ1-2, with TRBD1 matching 7 bases. Germline lookup yields CDR1 LNHDA and CDR2 SQIVND (reference sequence). V shed 3 bases and J 4 bases; nucleotides not matched to a gene: 17. The CDR3 is 18 amino acids. The CDR3 sequence: CASSILGRRGLKVYGYTF. DNA of the CDR3: TGTGCCAGTAGTATCCTGGGGCGGAGGGGGCTTAAGGTCTATGGCTACACCTTC.

The CDR3 protein is CAWSYDGLASRSYEQYF. CDR3 nucleotides: TGTGCCTGGAGTTATGACGGACTAGCGTCTCGATCCTACGAGCAGTACTTC. The chain uses TRBV30 and TRBJ2-7; the match to TRBD2 covers 9 bases. Per the germline V gene, CDR1 is GTSNPN and CDR2 is SVGIG (reference sequence). This CDR3 is built from 17 residues. V was clipped by 2 bases and J by 1 base; unmatched bases: 12.

This clone was seen repeatedly, ten times or more. The rearrangement joins TRBV9 to TRBJ2-2, with 10 positions matching TRBD1. The CDR3 loop spans 15 amino acids. V dropped 3 bases and J dropped 4; count of bases not matched to a gene: 3. Germline V gives CDR1 SGDLS, CDR2 YYNGEE. The CDR3 is CASSADRGRTGELFF. The DNA for the CDR3 is TGTGCCAGCAGCGCAGACAGGGGGCGCACCGGGGAGCTGTTTTTT.

This clone has ten or more counts. The CDR3 protein is CASKLAGDSYNEQFF. CDR3 nucleotide sequence: TGTGCCAGCAAATTAGCGGGGGATTCCTACAATGAGCAGTTCTTC. The chain uses TRBV6-1 and TRBJ2-1; 9 bases are shared with TRBD2. The CDR3 totals 15 residues. Unmatched junction bases numbered 5, after V lost 7 bases and J lost 1 base. Germline CDR1 and CDR2: MNHNS and SASEGT.

DNA of the CDR3: TGTGCCAGCAGGTCAGGGGGCGCTGTTCACTATGGCTACACCTTC. It codes for CASRSGGAVHYGYTF. This rearrangement joins TRBV6-5 to TRBJ1-2; 8 nucleotides line up with TRBD1. With 6 bases clipped from V and 3 bases from J, the junction kept 9 bases outside the gene matches. The CDR3 has 15 amino acids. Germline lookup yields CDR1 MNHEY and CDR2 SVGAGI.

The V gene is TRBV5-1, the J gene TRBJ1-1; TRBD1 matches at 8 bases. V lost 3 bases to trimming and J lost 3 bases; unmatched junction nucleotides: 4. The CDR3 covers 14 residues. The germline gives CDR1 SGHRS, CDR2 YFSETQ. The CDR3 spells CASSWQGADTEAFF. The CDR3 DNA is TGCGCCAGCAGCTGGCAGGGGGCGGACACTGAAGCTTTCTTT. Variable domain in full (rest from reference TRBV5-1 and TRBJ1-1): KAGVTQTPRYLIKTRGQQVTLSCSPISGHRSVSWYQQTPGQGLQFLFEYFSETQRNKGNFPGRFSGRQFSNSRSEMNVSTLELGDSALYLCASSWQGADTEAFFGQGTRLTVV.

This clone was picked up many times. In nucleotides, the CDR3 is TGTGCCAGCAGACCTCCCGGACTAGCGGGAGTAAATGAGCAGTTCTTC. Translation: CASRPPGLAGVNEQFF. V is TRBV7-2 and J is TRBJ2-1, with 13 bases that match TRBD2. This CDR3 has 16 amino acids. Germline loops: CDR1 SGHTA, CDR2 FQGNSA. The J segment lost 7 bases and the V segment lost 6 bases, leaving 9 bases of the junction unmatched.

The rearrangement uses TRBV19 and TRBJ2-2; D remains ambiguous. Trimming pared 5 bases from V and 1 base from J, leaving 8 bases between. CDR3 length equals 14 residues. Germline CDR1 and CDR2: LNHDA and SQIVND (reference sequence). This chain's CDR3 is CASSPTVNTGELFF. The CDR3 nucleotides read TGTGCCAGTAGTCCTACGGTGAACACCGGGGAGCTGTTTTTT.

The chain links TRBV29-1 to TRBJ2-1; 8 bases are shared with TRBD1. CDR1 is SQVTM, CDR2 ANQGSEA, per germline. V lost 1 base, J lost 1 base, and 6 bases stayed unmatched. The CDR3 is 16 amino acids. The CDR3 coding sequence is TGCAGCGTTGAAGCGACCCGGGACAGGTCCTACAATGAGCAGTTCTTC. It codes for CSVEATRDRSYNEQFF.

In this sample, this clone turned up many times. The chain joins TRBV7-9 to TRBJ1-6, with 10 bases matching TRBD1. Germline V CDR1 and CDR2: SEHNR, FQNEAQ (reference sequence). V dropped 5 bases and J dropped 5; count of bases not matched to a gene: 6. This CDR3 is built from 16 residues. The CDR3 nucleotides read TGTGCCAGCAGCCCCGGACAGGGGGGAAATAATTCACCCCTCCACTTT. Its translation is CASSPGQGGNNSPLHF.

This clone was detected many times. The chain links TRBV6-5 to TRBJ2-1; D gene unclear. The V gene's germline CDR1 is MNHEY and CDR2 SVGAGI. The CDR3 runs 12 residues. V dropped 5 bases and J dropped 13 bases, with 15 bases sitting between them. CDR3 nucleotide sequence: TGTGCCAGCAGTCGAGTTCTTGGTAGTCAGTTCTTC. Translated: CASSRVLGSQFF.

At least ten counts were recorded for this clone. J is TRBJ1-1 and V is TRBV6-6; possibly TRBD1 for D (5 bases). Germline V lookup: CDR1 MNHNY, CDR2 SVGAGI (reference sequence). The CDR3 covers 11 residues. The germline V and J ends were trimmed by 7 bases and 5 bases, with 8 bases remaining between them. As DNA, the CDR3 is TGTGCCAGCAAAAAGGGGACTGAAGCTTTCTTT. The encoded protein is CASKKGTEAFF.

This clone has at least ten counts. The chain carries TRBV5-6 and TRBJ2-2; D is possibly TRBD2 (5 bases). The CDR3 is 13 residues long. CDR1 and CDR2 (germline): SGHDT, YYEEEE. V lost 4 bases to trimming and J lost 7 bases, with 11 bases between them. As DNA, the CDR3 is TGTGCCAGCAGCCCCGGACTGAACGGGGAGCTGTTTTTT. Translation: CASSPGLNGELFF. The variable domain in full, with the rest retrieved from reference TRBV5-6 and TRBJ2-2, is DAGVTQSPTHLIKTRGQQVTLRCSPKSGHDTVSWYQQALGQGPQFIFQYYEEEERQRGNFPDRFSGHQFPNYSSELNVNALLLGDSALYLCASSPGLNGELFFGEGSRLTVL.

The V gene is TRBV6-1, the J gene TRBJ2-7; 16 bases agree with TRBD2. Germline V gene sequence: CDR1 MNHNS, CDR2 SASEGT. The V segment lost 8 bases and the J segment 4 bases; nucleotides outside the gene matches: 5. The CDR3 contains 15 residues. The CDR3 region has the DNA TGTGCCAGCGAGGGGGGACTAGCGGGAGGGTACGAGCAGTACTTC. Its translation is CASEGGLAGGYEQYF.

This clone was counted many times. This chain joins TRBV7-6 and TRBJ2-7, with 8 bases aligning to TRBD2. The CDR3 contains 15 residues. The V gene end was trimmed by 1 base and the J gene end by 4 bases; junction bases not matched to a gene: 6. CDR1 and CDR2 from the germline V gene are SGHVS and FNYEAQ. Here the CDR3 reads CASSLGSGGGYEQYF. The CDR3 nucleotides read TGTGCCAGCAGCTTAGGGAGCGGGGGAGGATACGAGCAGTACTTC.

This rearrangement joins TRBV11-2 to TRBJ1-5; no clear D. The length of the CDR3 is 13 residues. Deletions cut 5 bases from V and 4 bases from J, with 9 bases between. Germline assignment: CDR1 SGHAT and CDR2 FQNNGV. CDR3: CASSKRSNQPQHF. DNA for the CDR3: TGTGCCAGCAGCAAGAGGTCTAATCAGCCCCAGCATTTT.

This clone was seen repeatedly, ten times or more. The CDR3 coding sequence is TGTGCCAGCAGCCAAGGACAGGGGAGTGAAAAACTGTTTTTT. Residues: CASSQGQGSEKLFF. This chain joins TRBV9 and TRBJ1-4; TRBD1 agrees at 9 bases. The CDR3 has 14 amino acids. Per germline, CDR1 SGDLS and CDR2 YYNGEE. The J segment lost 7 bases and the V segment lost 4 bases, leaving 5 bases of the junction unmatched.

This clone was detected ten times or more. The chain carries TRBV4-1 and TRBJ2-1, with 8 bases matching TRBD2. V lost 4 bases and J lost 6; bases outside the gene matches: 2. The germline CDR1 and CDR2 sequences are MGHRA and YSYEKL. The CDR3 is 13 amino acids. CDR3 coding DNA: TGCGCCAGCAGCCTAGGGACTAGCAATGAGCAGTTCTTC. This translates into CASSLGTSNEQFF.

This clone was seen repeatedly, ten times or more. The chain links TRBV5-1 to TRBJ2-1; the D gene is possibly TRBD1 (5 bases). From germline, CDR1 is SGHRS and CDR2 YFSETQ. CDR3 length: 20 amino acids. With 3 bases removed from V and 7 bases from J, the gap between germline ends came to 32 bases. DNA of the CDR3: TGCGCCAGCAGCTACTTCTCGGACCTTCACCCACAGGTAGCAAAGAATGAGCAGTTCTTC. It translates to CASSYFSDLHPQVAKNEQFF.

There are a few counts of this clone. The chain carries TRBV30 and TRBJ1-2; D is unresolved. Trimming left V 0 bases short and J 4 bases short, with 9 bases between. Germline-derived CDR1 and CDR2 are GTSNPN and SVGIG (reference sequence). There are 13 residues in the CDR3. The CDR3 spells CAWSVYSPYGYTF. In nucleotides, the CDR3 is TGTGCCTGGAGTGTATACAGTCCCTATGGCTACACCTTC.

This clone has only a few counts. The chain combines TRBV6-1 with TRBJ2-4, with 7 bases identical to TRBD1. The CDR3 sequence is 13 residues long. CDR1 and CDR2 from the germline V gene are MNHNS and SASEGT. With 7 bases clipped from V and 5 bases from J, the junction kept 5 bases outside the gene matches. In DNA form, the CDR3 reads TGTGCCAGCAAACCCGGGACAGAAAACATTCAGTACTTC. This gives the protein CASKPGTENIQYF.

This clone occurred many times. The J gene is TRBJ1-6, the V gene TRBV19; 7 nucleotides match TRBD1. CDR1 and CDR2 (germline): LNHDA, SQIVND (reference sequence). V lost 5 bases and J lost 11; bases outside the gene matches: 6. CDR3 length equals 13 residues. The CDR3 loop reads CASSPQTGTPLHF. The CDR3 DNA reads TGTGCCAGTAGTCCCCAGACAGGGACACCCCTCCACTTT.

The chain joins TRBV19 to TRBJ2-4; 7 bases agree with TRBD1. V dropped 4 bases and J dropped 0; count of bases not matched to a gene: 6. The V gene's germline CDR1 is LNHDA and CDR2 SQIVND (reference sequence). The CDR3 spans 16 residues. CDR3 in amino acids: CASSRDSPLAKNIQYF. CDR3 nucleotide sequence: TGTGCCAGTAGTAGGGACAGCCCTTTAGCCAAAAACATTCAGTACTTC.